This TCR beta chain comes out of a study of T cells in Graves' hyperthyroidism and ophthalmopathy (dated by TCRdb to about 2019). With regard to the full study: TCR V-J signatures able to tell the groups apart were searched for in a discovery cohort of 100 patients, of whom roughly 42 had Graves' ophthalmopathy and roughly 57 had stable Graves' hyperthyroidism. An independent validation cohort of 18 to 20 hyperthyroidism patients and 15 or so patients who later progressed to ophthalmopathy tested prospective prediction of ophthalmopathy. The 85 to 100 discovery patients were randomly split 7:3 into training and test sets. In addition, the study compared T-cell repertoires in thyroid tissue and in blood from five or six Graves' hyperthyroidism patients. Once sampling was done, hyperthyroidism patients were given methimazole at a starting dose of 30 mg daily, whereas ophthalmopathy patients were given high-dose intravenous methylprednisolone. The paper reports TCR Vbeta CDR3 sequencing of approximately 140 peripheral blood samples: around 45 ophthalmopathy, fewer than 80 hyperthyroidism and around 17 progressor patients.

Results the study describes overall, beyond this receptor: No statistical method was used to set the sample size in advance, and investigators knew the group allocation. A model built on a 13 V-J signature distinguished ophthalmopathy from stable hyperthyroidism, reaching 87.88% sensitivity and about 81% specificity in cross-validation and 80%/75% in testing. Blood samples also contained most of the expanded thyroid clonotypes (frequency above 0.001), which suggests that blood repertoires may reflect thyroid immune responses. During validation, the model predicted progression to ophthalmopathy a median of approximately six months ahead of onset, with just under 71% sensitivity and less than 85% specificity.

CDR1 and CDR2 are drawn from the germline V gene (reference sequence): DFQATT, SNEGSKA. The CDR3 sequence holds 16 residues, the cysteine and phenylalanine included. The entry retains the CDR3 DNA only, 48 bases that are in frame from base 1. Trimming at the junction amounts to 3 bases on V and 0 bases on J, and the germline ends lie 12 bases apart. Graves' hyperthyroidism was defined as stable when no progression to ophthalmopathy occurred over 18 months of follow-up. Hyperthyroidism patients were newly diagnosed, with disease duration under 2 months, and aged 18 to 65 years. Exclusion was applied to patients with uncontrolled infections, other autoimmune diseases, pregnancy or lactation. Clinical symptoms, serum thyroxine and TRAb, thyroid ultrasound, and orbital computed tomography formed the basis for the diagnoses. Trizol reagent was used to extract total RNA, and RNA quality was then checked on an Agilent 2100 Bioanalyzer.

Amplification of TCR beta CDR3 regions was carried out from RNA transcripts. The first round of RT-PCR for the TCR CDR3 was performed with the HTBI primer set and the Qiagen OneStep RT-PCR kit. Libraries were constructed in a second round of multiplex PCR, after which size selection and purification were performed. Paired-end sequencing of the libraries was performed with 100 bp reads on an Illumina HiSeq2000. The original pipeline was this. SOAPnuke was used to process the raw data, throwing out any read that contained adapters or uncalled bases, had a mean Phred below 15, or lacked an exact constant-primer or identifier match. COPE v1.2.5 was used to merge the high-quality paired reads, and each unique nucleotide sequence was defined as a clonotype. MiTCR v1.1 was used to align the clonotypes against IMGT TRBV, TRBD and TRBJ reference segments. Analysis was restricted to V-J combinations with a frequency above 0.0001, which covered roughly 99% of repertoires. A TCS score was defined as the ratio of F50 (clonal expansion) to E x V (chaos), with BLOSUM62-based TCRdist applied between CDR3 peptides within each V-J. Welch's t-statistics and random forest reduced roughly 500 V-J features to 13, which were used in a naive Bayes classifier (R e1071). TCRdb reworked the public reads: Q25 trimming with fastp, MiXCR clone assembly, productive beta chains retained. Each entry merges the rows of one CDR3 protein and shows their most common DNA and genes. Clone size and V and J calls follow TCRdb, not the original study. For this sample there are about 540,000 distinct CDR3 sequences; under 60% appear just once. The top ten clonotypes cover about 8.2% of the sample.

With respect to this clonotype: Its antigen has not been determined. Base qualities are not recorded, but no much larger clone differs from it by a single base.

The sequence links TRBV20-1 to TRBJ2-6; the D region possibly corresponds to TRBD1 (6 bases align). The source of this sequence is a young woman with Graves' hyperthyroidism. Donor details come from another sample of the same person, matched by shared clones. The sequenced material came from peripheral blood or thyroid tissue (not recorded which). This receptor carries the CDR3 CSARDSRNSGANVLTF. The DNA reads TGCAGTGCTAGGGACAGTCGAAACTCTGGGGCCAACGTCCTGACTTTC.